The clone carrying this T cell receptor (beta chain) was detected many times. Antigen unknown. From germline, CDR1 is LGHNA and CDR2 YSLEER. V dropped 0 bases and J dropped 6 bases, with 6 bases sitting between them. The CDR3 runs to 13 residues. The data originate from a study of naive and memory T cell subsets. Whole-study results and caveats: TCR counts from RNA may reflect activation-linked expression changes. Diversity fell and Gini index rose from naive through CM, EM, EMRA.

An equimolar mix of two oligonucleotides served as the beta constant-region primer for TRBC1 and TRBC2. Using its own MiXCR run on the UMI-ligation and nested PCR reads, TCRdb lists one record per CDR3 protein. The repertoire includes about 90,000 distinct CDR3 sequences, roughly 7.3% of them detected once, and 1.6% sits in the top ten. The chain links TRBV4-3 to TRBJ1-5; D unclear. The sequence was obtained from a human donor in good health. The specimen was central memory CD4+ T cells from blood. This CDR3 is CASSQDTSQPQHF. In nucleotides, the CDR3 is TGCGCCAGCAGCCAAGACACGTCTCAGCCCCAGCATTTT.